The next 27 T cell receptor beta chains were all read from a single sample in a study of identifying expanded T cells in peripheral blood. The method was immunoSEQ multiplex PCR; TCRdb's version includes in-frame clones alone and lacks a portion of them. This sample has tens of thousands of clones, with 80% to 90% found just once. The sample consisted of blood. These receptors originate from a person aged 18 to 70 in good health.

The chain employs TRBV6-6 and TRBJ2-1, with D uncertain. The CDR3 runs 14 residues. From germline, CDR1 is MNHNY and CDR2 SVGAGI (reference sequence). V was shortened by 2 bases and J by 6 bases, with 11 bases between the two germline ends. CDR3 protein: CASSYVLRLNEQFF. The CDR3 DNA reads as TGTGCCAGCAGTTACGTGTTGCGGCTCAATGAGCAGTTCTTC.

The rearrangement uses TRBV4-1 and TRBJ2-1; D call uncertain. The CDR3 consists of 13 residues. V lost 5 bases to trimming and J lost 4 bases, with 9 bases between them. Germline CDR1 MGHRA, CDR2 YSYEKL. CDR3: CASSAYSYNEQFF. The CDR3 nucleotides read TGCGCCAGCAGCGCCTACAGTTACAATGAGCAGTTCTTC.

Only one count was recorded for this clone. The chain employs TRBV7-9 and TRBJ2-7; no definite D call. CDR1 and CDR2 from the germline V gene are SEHNR and FQNEAQ (reference sequence). CDR3 length equals 11 residues. V lost 5 bases and J lost 2, with 4 bases in between. The CDR3 nucleotides are TGTGCCAGCAGCGCGACCTACGAGCAGTACTTC. Its translation is CASSATYEQYF.

The chain employs TRBV28 and TRBJ2-2; 8 bases agree with TRBD1. Germline-derived CDR1 and CDR2 are MDHEN and SYDVKM. The CDR3 loop spans 14 amino acids. The V gene end was trimmed by 10 bases and the J gene end by 5 bases; junction bases not matched to a gene: 9. CDR3 in amino acids: CAIETQGETGELFF. CDR3 nucleotide sequence: TGTGCCATCGAAACACAGGGGGAAACCGGGGAGCTGTTTTTT.

The chain recombines TRBV7-8 with TRBJ2-5; 10 bases match TRBD1. CDR1 SGHVS and CDR2 FQNEAQ come from the germline V gene. The CDR3 totals 18 residues. Unmatched junction bases numbered 13, after V lost 4 bases and J lost 2 bases. This CDR3 is CASSSERTGGRGQETQYF. As DNA, the CDR3 is TGTGCCAGCAGCTCAGAGAGGACAGGGGGTCGGGGACAAGAGACCCAGTACTTC. Full variable domain (outside the CDR3, taken from reference TRBV7-8 and TRBJ2-5): GAGVSQSPRYKVAKRGQDVALRCDPISGHVSLFWYQQALGQGPEFLTYFQNEAQLDKSGLPSDRFFAERPEGSVSTLKIQRTQQEDSAVYLCASSSERTGGRGQETQYFGPGTRLLVL.

This chain uses TRBV28 with TRBJ2-1; 15 bases align to TRBD2. From germline, CDR1 is MDHEN and CDR2 SYDVKM. The V and J ends lost 4 bases and 5 bases, in that order; junction bases with no gene match: 12. This CDR3 is built from 19 residues. The CDR3 sequence: CASSSAFGLAGGSNNEQFF. The DNA of the CDR3 is TGTGCCAGCAGTTCCGCGTTTGGACTAGCGGGAGGGAGTAACAATGAGCAGTTCTTC.

V gene TRBV13 combines with J gene TRBJ1-3; D gene ambiguous. This CDR3 spans 12 amino acids. V gave up 4 bases and J gave up 3 bases, with 4 bases separating them. In germline, CDR1 is PRHDT, CDR2 FYEKMQ (reference sequence). Written as DNA, the CDR3 is TGTGCCAGCAGCTCAGGTGGAAACACCATATATTTT. Residues: CASSSGGNTIYF.

V usage is TRBV7-5 and J usage is TRBJ1-1; the table's D call TRBD1 went unverified against the DNA. TRBV7-5 is recorded as a pseudogene. This CDR3 region has 12 residues. The CDR3 spells CVRSSGDTEAFF. The CDR3 DNA reads as TGTGTCAGAAGCTCAGGGGACACTGAAGCTTTCTTT.

This clone was seen more than once but under ten times. The chain joins TRBV6-4 to TRBJ2-3; 7 bases match TRBD2. The CDR3 totals 15 residues. Losses at the gene ends were 3 bases for V and 1 base for J; bases not matched to a gene: 4. Per germline, CDR1 MRHNA and CDR2 SNTAGT. CDR3 coding DNA: TGTGCCAGCAGTGAGAGTGGGGGGGGCACAGATACGCAGTATTTT. Translated, it gives CASSESGGGTDTQYF.

The CDR3 is CASSPPYVLSGNTIYF. As DNA, the CDR3 is TGTGCCAGCTCACCACCGTATGTCCTATCGGGAAACACCATATATTTT. The rearrangement uses TRBV18 and TRBJ1-3; no clear D gene. Per the germline V gene, CDR1 is KGHSH and CDR2 is LQKENI. The CDR3 totals 16 residues. V was pared by 0 bases and J by 4 bases, with 13 bases between.

The J gene is TRBJ2-7, the V gene TRBV19, with a tentative D call TRBD2 (5 bases). Trimming shortened V by 5 bases and J by 3 bases, and 20 bases separated the two germline ends. This CDR3 has 16 residues. From germline, CDR1 is LNHDA and CDR2 SQIVND (reference sequence). The CDR3 bases are TGTGCCAGTAGTTTTTACAGCGCTGCGGGTATCTACGAGCAGTACTTC. It codes for CASSFYSAAGIYEQYF. Full variable domain (rest looked up from reference TRBV19 and TRBJ2-7): DGGITQSPKYLFRKEGQNVTLSCEQNLNHDAMYWYRQDPGQGLRLIYYSQIVNDFQKGDIAEGYSVSREKKESFPLTVTSAQKNPTAFYLCASSFYSAAGIYEQYFGPGTRLTVT.

The rearrangement joins TRBV14 to TRBJ2-1, with 13 bases matching TRBD2. CDR1 and CDR2 from the germline V gene are SGHDN and FVKESK. The CDR3 spans 18 residues. V was pared by 1 base and J by 4 bases, with 7 bases of the junction left unmatched. The CDR3 is CASSQGPGTSGVYNEQFF. The CDR3 nucleotides read TGTGCCAGCAGCCAAGGGCCCGGGACTAGCGGGGTTTACAATGAGCAGTTCTTC.

This chain links TRBV15 with TRBJ1-2; no definite D call. Per germline, CDR1 LNHNV and CDR2 YYDKDF (reference sequence). The CDR3 runs 14 residues. V was clipped by 2 bases and J by 3 bases, with 10 bases between them. The CDR3 protein is CATSRPGQDYGYTF. The CDR3 nucleotides are TGTGCCACCAGCAGACCGGGTCAGGACTATGGCTACACCTTC.

The V and J genes are TRBV7-2 and TRBJ1-2; tentative D call: TRBD1 (5 bases). Deletions cut 1 base from V and 8 bases from J, with 11 bases between. Germline V lookup: CDR1 SGHTA, CDR2 FQGNSA. The CDR3 runs 13 residues. DNA of the CDR3: TGTGCCAGCAGCTTAGTTCCCAGGGACGGCTACACCTTC. Translation gives CASSLVPRDGYTF.

This clone has just one count. The chain recombines TRBV10-3 with TRBJ2-3; D gene ambiguous. V shed 8 bases and J shed 1 base, with 7 bases lying between them. There are 12 residues in the CDR3. Per germline, CDR1 ENHRY and CDR2 SYGVKD. For the CDR3, the DNA is TGTGCCATCGGTGGGCGCACAGATACGCAGTATTTT. It codes for CAIGGRTDTQYF.

The chain joins TRBV4-1 to TRBJ1-5; TRBD1 is a possible D gene (5 bases). The ends were cut back, 4 bases at V and 0 bases at J, with 19 bases in the middle. The CDR3 spans 18 residues. Per the germline V gene, CDR1 is MGHRA and CDR2 is YSYEKL. DNA of the CDR3: TGCGCCAGCAGCCCAAGAGCCGGGCAGGGACTTAGCAATCAGCCCCAGCATTTT. Amino acid sequence: CASSPRAGQGLSNQPQHF.

This clone was found once. V gene TRBV29-1 combines with J gene TRBJ1-3, with TRBD1 as a possible D gene (5 bases). Trimming took 4 bases from V and 2 from J, leaving 12 bases between them. CDR1 is SQVTM, CDR2 ANQGSEA, per germline. The CDR3 totals 14 residues. CDR3 loop: CSVGLGHAGNTIYF. DNA for the CDR3: TGCAGCGTTGGACTCGGACATGCTGGAAACACCATATATTTT.

The chain couples TRBV28 to TRBJ2-4; 15 bases match TRBD2. CDR1 is MDHEN and CDR2 is SYDVKM in the germline V gene. This CDR3 contains 16 residues. V gave up 6 bases and J gave up 5 bases; unmatched junction bases: 5. The CDR3 region has the DNA TGTGCCAGCAGACCGGGACTAGCGGGAGGTCAAAACATTCAGTACTTC. Its translation is CASRPGLAGGQNIQYF. The entire variable domain, with the rest obtained from reference TRBV28 and TRBJ2-4, is as follows: DVKVTQSSRYLVKRTGEKVFLECVQDMDHENMFWYRQDPGLGLRLIYFSYDVKMKEKGDIPEGYSVSREKKERFSLILESASTNQTSMYLCASRPGLAGGQNIQYFGAGTRLSVL.

The chain combines TRBV14 with TRBJ1-1, with D maybe TRBD1 (6 bases). In germline, CDR1 is SGHDN, CDR2 FVKESK. The V end was cut by 1 base, the J end by 1 base, with 7 bases between. The CDR3 has 14 amino acids. The CDR3 loop reads CASSQVRGNTEAFF. The DNA of the CDR3 is TGTGCCAGCAGCCAAGTCAGGGGGAACACTGAAGCTTTCTTT. Looking up the rest from reference TRBV14 and TRBJ1-1 gives the full variable domain: EAGVTQFPSHSVIEKGQTVTLRCDPISGHDNLYWYRRVMGKEIKFLLHFVKESKQDESGMPNNRFLAERTGGTYSTLKVQPAELEDSGVYFCASSQVRGNTEAFFGQGTRLTVV.

The chain links TRBV19 to TRBJ2-1; 13 bases map to TRBD2. V lost 5 bases and J lost 5; bases outside the gene matches: 15. Germline-derived CDR1 and CDR2 are LNHDA and SQIVND (reference sequence). The CDR3 has 19 residues. The CDR3 sequence is CASSSGLAGFPPSHNEQFF. The CDR3, as DNA: TGTGCCAGTAGTTCGGGACTAGCGGGGTTTCCCCCTTCGCACAATGAGCAGTTCTTC.

This chain links TRBV28 with TRBJ2-5; the D gene is possibly TRBD2 (7 bases). With 6 bases removed from V and 7 bases from J, the gap between germline ends came to 15 bases. The CDR3 has 13 amino acids. Germline assignment: CDR1 MDHEN and CDR2 SYDVKM. The CDR3 protein is CASRRGGFATQYF. For the CDR3, the DNA is TGTGCCAGCAGGAGGGGGGGGTTCGCGACCCAGTACTTC.

The CDR3 loop is CASSLQGPTNYEQYF. CDR3 in DNA: TGCGCCAGCAGCTTACAGGGGCCCACTAACTACGAGCAGTACTTC. This chain joins TRBV5-1 and TRBJ2-7; 7 nucleotides line up with TRBD1. Losses at the gene ends were 2 bases for V and 3 bases for J; bases not matched to a gene: 8. This CDR3 comprises 15 residues. From germline, CDR1 is SGHRS and CDR2 YFSETQ. Full variable domain (remainder filled in from reference TRBV5-1 and TRBJ2-7): KAGVTQTPRYLIKTRGQQVTLSCSPISGHRSVSWYQQTPGQGLQFLFEYFSETQRNKGNFPGRFSGRQFSNSRSEMNVSTLELGDSALYLCASSLQGPTNYEQYFGPGTRLTVT.

J is TRBJ2-3 and V is TRBV12-5, with 10 bases lining up with TRBD1. The CDR3 covers 17 residues. The germline CDR1 and CDR2 sequences are LGHNT and FRNRAP. Losses at the gene ends were 2 bases for V and 2 bases for J; bases not matched to a gene: 7. CDR3 DNA sequence: TGTGCTAGTGGTTTGTTTCCCGGGACAGGGGTCACAGATACGCAGTATTTT. This gives the protein CASGLFPGTGVTDTQYF.

V usage is TRBV15 and J usage is TRBJ1-3, with 8 bases identical to TRBD1. The V and J ends lost 8 bases and 4 bases, in that order; junction bases with no gene match: 16. CDR3 length: 17 amino acids. Germline V gene data show CDR1 as LNHNV and CDR2 as YYDKDF (reference sequence). CDR3 residues: CATRDRSPRASGNTIYF. Here the CDR3 DNA reads TGTGCCACCCGGGACAGGAGCCCTCGGGCTTCCGGAAACACCATATATTTT. The complete variable domain, with remaining parts taken from reference TRBV15 and TRBJ1-3, reads DAMVIQNPRYQVTQFGKPVTLSCSQTLNHNVMYWYQQKSSQAPKLLFHYYDKDFNNEADTPDNFQSRRPNTSFCFLDIRSPGLGDTAMYLCATRDRSPRASGNTIYFGEGSWLTVV.

The chain links TRBV9 to TRBJ1-1, with D perhaps matching TRBD1 (6 bases). The CDR3 extends over 14 amino acids. With 3 bases removed from V and 1 base from J, the gap between germline ends came to 10 bases. Germline V gene data show CDR1 as SGDLS and CDR2 as YYNGEE. CDR3 sequence reads: CASSAGTPNTEAFF. CDR3 coding DNA: TGTGCCAGCAGCGCCGGGACACCGAACACTGAAGCTTTCTTT.

The rearrangement joins TRBV19 to TRBJ2-2, with 9 bases aligning to TRBD1. Germline CDR1 reads LNHDA; CDR2 reads SQIVND (reference sequence). The CDR3 is 15 amino acids. Trimming took 3 bases from V and 5 from J; bases not matched to a gene: 4. In DNA, the CDR3 is TGTGCCAGTAGTATCTGGGACAGGGTTACCGGGGAGCTGTTTTTT. It encodes CASSIWDRVTGELFF.

This rearrangement joins TRBV18 to TRBJ2-2, with 7 bases that match TRBD1. The length of the CDR3 is 16 residues. CDR1 is KGHSH and CDR2 is LQKENI in the germline V gene. The junction had 4 bases not matched to a gene; V was cut back by 2 bases and J by 1 base. The CDR3 DNA is TGTGCCAGCTCACCAACCGGGACAGTGAACACCGGGGAGCTGTTTTTT. This sequence encodes CASSPTGTVNTGELFF.